This T cell receptor beta chain was sequenced during a study of T cells in Graves' hyperthyroidism and ophthalmopathy. Study-level information: Specimen type is peripheral blood, collected at initial diagnosis prior to any treatment.

Template material for amplifying TCR beta CDR3 regions consisted of RNA transcripts. Carried out on the TCR CDR3, a first-round RT-PCR used the HTBI primer set. One entry per CDR3 protein results from TCRdb running MiXCR on the multiplex PCR reads. Of about 500,000 distinct CDR3 sequences listed, over 15% are singletons. V dropped 6 bases and J dropped 5; count of bases not matched to a gene: 8. The CDR3 has 14 amino acids. When ophthalmopathy did not progress within 18 months, Graves' hyperthyroidism was considered stable. Diagnosis of hyperthyroidism was new in patients aged 18 to 65, and its duration was under 2 months. This clonotype occurred many times. Its antigen is not identified. Study-level points and caveats: The model identified upcoming ophthalmopathy a median 6.5 months ahead of onset.

The receptor was isolated from a woman under 30 with Graves' hyperthyroidism. Sequences were obtained from blood. V usage is TRBV12-3 or TRBV12-4 and J usage is TRBJ1-1; 8 nucleotides align to TRBD1. The CDR3 coding sequence is TGTGCCAGCAGCCCTGACAGGGGAAGGACTGAAGCTTTCTTT. It specifies CASSPDRGRTEAFF.